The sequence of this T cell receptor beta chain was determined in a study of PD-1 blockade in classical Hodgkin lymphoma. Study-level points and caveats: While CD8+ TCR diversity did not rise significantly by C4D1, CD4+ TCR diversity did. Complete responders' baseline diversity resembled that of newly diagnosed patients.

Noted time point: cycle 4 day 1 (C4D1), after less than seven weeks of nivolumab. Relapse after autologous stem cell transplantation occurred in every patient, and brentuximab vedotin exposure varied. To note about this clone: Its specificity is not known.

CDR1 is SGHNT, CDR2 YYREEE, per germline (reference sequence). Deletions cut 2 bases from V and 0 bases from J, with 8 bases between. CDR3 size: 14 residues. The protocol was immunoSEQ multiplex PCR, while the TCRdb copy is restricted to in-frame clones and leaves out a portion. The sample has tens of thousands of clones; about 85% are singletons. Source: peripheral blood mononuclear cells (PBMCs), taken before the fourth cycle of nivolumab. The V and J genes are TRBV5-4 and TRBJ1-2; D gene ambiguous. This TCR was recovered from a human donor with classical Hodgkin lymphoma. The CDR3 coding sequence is TGTGCCAGCAGCTTACGTGGAACTAACTATGGCTACACCTTC. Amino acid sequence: CASSLRGTNYGYTF.